These 24 T cell receptor beta chains were all obtained from the same sample, sequenced in a study of blood T cells in healthy people across ages. With a J-beta primer mix and a sample-barcoded 5' primer, a second PCR ran 7 to 11 cycles. A single record per CDR3 protein comes from TCRdb applying MiXCR to the 5' RACE reads. The profile shows 850,000 to 1,000,000 distinct CDR3 sequences, about 44% of them singletons. Sequencing used blood. All receptors derive from a man aged 30 to 39 in good health.

The chain links TRBV5-4 to TRBJ1-1, with TRBD1 as a possible D gene (5 bases). The CDR3 is 12 amino acids. Trimming took off 4 bases at V and 11 bases at J, with 15 bases between the two ends. Germline values: CDR1 SGHNT, CDR2 YYREEE (reference sequence). CDR3 protein: CASSLQTEAAFF. CDR3 nucleotides: TGTGCCAGCAGCCTTCAGACAGAAGCGGCTTTCTTT.

This clonotype was picked up a small number of times. The rearrangement uses TRBV6-6 and TRBJ1-5; D gene uncertain. Germline CDR1 reads MNHNY; CDR2 reads SVGAGI (reference sequence). This CDR3 contains 14 residues. The V and J ends lost 6 bases and 6 bases respectively, with 15 bases between them. This CDR3 reads CASRFPGDTQPQHF. The CDR3 nucleotides are TGTGCCAGCAGATTTCCAGGCGACACTCAGCCCCAGCATTTT.

V usage is TRBV9 and J usage is TRBJ1-1; D not certain. This CDR3 comprises 14 residues. Trimming stripped 2 bases from V and 6 bases from J, with 14 bases between. The V gene's germline CDR1 is SGDLS and CDR2 YYNGEE. The CDR3 nucleotides are TGTGCCAGCAGCGTCCAGGCCGCCGGGGCTGAAGCTTTCTTT. Encoded protein: CASSVQAAGAEAFF.

This clonotype has only a few counts. The chain is built from TRBV7-2 and TRBJ1-5; TRBD1 matches 10 bases. This CDR3 region has 16 residues. V lost 0 bases and J lost 3; bases outside the gene matches: 2. The germline V gene has CDR1 SGHTA and CDR2 FQGNSA. CDR3: CASSLAGQGNNQPQHF. The CDR3 DNA is TGTGCCAGCAGCTTAGCGGGACAGGGGAACAATCAGCCCCAGCATTTT.

This clonotype was counted only a few times. This chain uses TRBV6-5 with TRBJ2-7; 10 bases map to TRBD1. The CDR3 is 15 residues long. The germline V gene has CDR1 MNHEY and CDR2 SVGAGI. J lost 4 bases, V lost 2 bases, and 5 bases had no gene match. CDR3 DNA: TGTGCCAGCAGTTACCGGGACAGGGGAAGGTACGAGCAGTACTTC. It translates to CASSYRDRGRYEQYF.

J is TRBJ2-2 and V is TRBV5-1; D may correspond to TRBD1 or TRBD2 (5 bases each). V was clipped by 4 bases and J by 2 bases, with 9 bases between them. The germline gives CDR1 SGHRS, CDR2 YFSETQ. This CDR3 comprises 14 residues. The CDR3 is CASSPRDNTGELFF. CDR3 DNA: TGCGCCAGCAGCCCCCGGGACAACACCGGGGAGCTGTTTTTT.

The gene calls are TRBV2 and TRBJ2-7; D is uncertain. The CDR3 contains 12 residues. In germline, CDR1 is SNHLY, CDR2 FYNNEI. V lost 7 bases to trimming and J lost 1 base, with 8 bases between them. The CDR3 DNA is TGTGCCAGCACCTATGTATCCTACGAGCAGTACTTC. It codes for CASTYVSYEQYF.

This clonotype showed up just once. V gene TRBV12-3 or TRBV12-4 combines with J gene TRBJ1-5; 9 bases are a match to TRBD1. The CDR3 length is 17 residues. Trimming took 0 bases from V and 2 from J; bases not matched to a gene: 5. CDR3 DNA: TGTGCCAGCAGTTTAGCGCTGGGACAGGGTGGCAATCAGCCCCAGCATTTT. It encodes CASSLALGQGGNQPQHF.

The sample holds a few counts of this clonotype. V is TRBV28 and J is TRBJ2-7; D is ambiguous. The CDR3 is made up of 15 amino acids. Germline V lookup: CDR1 MDHEN, CDR2 SYDVKM. Between the trimmed V and J ends, which lost 2 bases and 6 bases, there was a span of 17 bases. CDR3: CASSLSRSGVGEQYF. The CDR3, as DNA: TGTGCCAGCAGTTTAAGCCGATCGGGTGTAGGCGAGCAGTACTTC.

This chain links TRBV13 with TRBJ1-2; the D is unclear. Trimming pared 3 bases from V and 3 bases from J, leaving 8 bases between. Germline V lookup: CDR1 PRHDT, CDR2 FYEKMQ (reference sequence). CDR3 length: 13 amino acids. The CDR3 nucleotides read TGTGCCAGCAGCTTGGGCCTATACTATGGCTACACCTTC. As protein: CASSLGLYYGYTF.

To note about this clonotype: A read error is possible here, since a much larger clone lies one base away. The CDR3, as DNA: TGTGCCAGCAGTCCTCACCATGAGCAGTTCTTC. Amino acid sequence: CASSPHHEQFF. This rearrangement joins TRBV2 to TRBJ2-1; no firm D call. The germline V gene has CDR1 SNHLY and CDR2 FYNNEI. V lost 5 bases and J 8 bases, leaving 7 bases between the germline ends. CDR3 size: 11 residues.

This chain uses TRBV18 with TRBJ2-3; possibly TRBD2 for D (5 bases). Looked up from germline, CDR1 is KGHSH and CDR2 is LQKENI. V gave up 3 bases and J gave up 6 bases, with 13 bases separating them. The CDR3 runs to 14 residues. CDR3 coding DNA: TGTGCCAGCTCACCGACGGAGGCGCGGGATACGCAGTATTTT. It yields the protein CASSPTEARDTQYF.

DNA of the CDR3: TGTGCCAGCAGGCGGGACAGAGACTACAATGAGCAGTTCTTC. This translates into CASRRDRDYNEQFF. The chain is built from TRBV27 and TRBJ2-1; tentative D call: TRBD1 (7 bases). This CDR3 is built from 14 residues. Trimming cost V 6 bases and J 3 bases, with 12 bases left between them. The germline CDR1 and CDR2 sequences are MNHEY and SMNVEV (reference sequence).

This clonotype was observed a handful of times. The rearrangement uses TRBV2 and TRBJ2-1; D is possibly TRBD1 (5 bases). The germline V and J ends were trimmed by 3 bases and 7 bases, with 7 bases remaining between them. From germline, CDR1 is SNHLY and CDR2 FYNNEI. This CDR3 has 12 amino acids. The CDR3 nucleotides are TGTGCCAGCAGTGATCCAGGGAATGAGCAGTTCTTC. As protein: CASSDPGNEQFF.

V is TRBV20-1 and J is TRBJ1-1; TRBD1 matches 7 bases. The CDR3 length is 14 residues. Looked up from germline, CDR1 is DFQATT and CDR2 is SNEGSKA (reference sequence). V lost 6 bases to trimming and J lost 4 bases; unmatched junction nucleotides: 11. CDR3 sequence (DNA): TGCAGTGCCCCCATGGCAGGGGGAAGCACTGAAGCTTTCTTT. It translates to CSAPMAGGSTEAFF.

This chain links TRBV28 with TRBJ2-1; 7 positions agree with TRBD1. Unmatched junction bases numbered 7, after V lost 8 bases and J lost 0 bases. The germline gives CDR1 MDHEN, CDR2 SYDVKM. This CDR3 is built from 15 residues. The DNA of the CDR3 is TGTGCCAGCGAATACCGGGACAGCTCCTACAATGAGCAGTTCTTC. This encodes CASEYRDSSYNEQFF.

In its sample, this clonotype was seen a few times. The CDR3 loop reads CASSQVGRYTEAFF. CDR3 sequence (DNA): TGCGCCAGCAGCCAAGTGGGGAGGTACACTGAAGCTTTCTTT. This chain joins TRBV4-3 and TRBJ1-1; D uncertain. The germline gives CDR1 LGHNA, CDR2 YSLEER. Trimming shortened V by 1 base and J by 3 bases, and 9 bases separated the two germline ends. CDR3 length: 14 amino acids.

V usage is TRBV7-2 and J usage is TRBJ2-2, with D perhaps matching TRBD1 or TRBD2 (5 bases each). V was pared by 9 bases and J by 5 bases, with 19 bases between. There are 15 residues in the CDR3. CDR1 SGHTA and CDR2 FQGNSA come from the germline V gene. The CDR3 DNA sequence: TGTGCCAGTGGGACCTTATGGGGCGGGACCGGGGAGCTGTTTTTT. Protein product: CASGTLWGGTGELFF.

In its sample, this clonotype was seen once. Without the conserved terminal phenylalanine or tryptophan, this CDR3 likely stems from a read error. The rearrangement links TRBV7-2 to TRBJ2-7; D unresolved. The J call may be mistaken, given a closer DNA end match to TRBJ2-5. Germline V gene data show CDR1 as SGHTA and CDR2 as FQGNSA. The CDR3 covers 11 residues. The CDR3 bases are TGTGCCAGCAGTCCTCAAGGGACCCAGTACTTA. Its translation is CASSPQGTQYL.

The J gene is TRBJ2-7, the V gene TRBV10-3; possibly TRBD1 for D (6 bases). The germline V gene encodes CDR1 ENHRY and CDR2 SYGVKD. The CDR3 is 11 amino acids. V lost 6 bases, J lost 6 bases, and 9 bases lay in between. The CDR3 DNA reads TGTGCCATCAGCCAGGGGACCGAGCAGTACTTC. Translated, it gives CAISQGTEQYF.

In its sample, this clonotype was seen many times. The chain combines TRBV6-5 with TRBJ1-5; D gene unclear. Germline V lookup: CDR1 MNHEY, CDR2 SVGAGI. The CDR3 runs 12 residues. V shed 5 bases and J shed 6 bases, with 8 bases lying between them. CDR3 amino acids: CASSLMGQPQHF. In DNA form, the CDR3 reads TGTGCCAGCAGTCTTATGGGTCAGCCCCAGCATTTT.

Details on this clonotype: The junction differs from germline at one of its ends, possibly a read error. The rearrangement links TRBV7-6 to TRBJ2-7; a possible D gene is TRBD1 (5 bases). The germline V gene has CDR1 SGHVS and CDR2 FNYEAQ. CDR3 size: 14 residues. The CDR3 here is CASSPGQGLYERYF. CDR3 nucleotides: TGTGCCAGCAGTCCTGGGCAGGGATTGTACGAGCGGTACTTC.

The chain employs TRBV11-3 and TRBJ2-3; D is uncertain. Germline CDR1 reads SGHNT; CDR2 reads YENEEA. The CDR3 length is 12 residues. Trimming removed 5 bases at V and 5 bases at J, with 8 bases between. The CDR3 is CASSARLDTQYF. Written as DNA, the CDR3 is TGTGCCAGCAGCGCTCGGTTAGATACGCAGTATTTT.

This clonotype was detected only a few times. The gene calls are TRBV10-3 and TRBJ2-1; TRBD2 agrees at 11 bases. The V gene's germline CDR1 is ENHRY and CDR2 SYGVKD. J was trimmed by 5 bases and V by 11 bases; bases with no gene match: 5. The CDR3 is 13 residues long. CDR3 protein: CAARLAGNNEQFF. The CDR3 region has the DNA TGTGCCGCCCGACTAGCGGGGAACAATGAGCAGTTCTTC.